One sample yielded the 32 T cell receptor beta chains listed below, sequenced in a study of OX40 agonist ivuxolimab in advanced cancers. Produced via immunoSEQ multiplex PCR; TCRdb's table is partial and in-frame only. This sample carries about 22,000 clones, approximately 91% of them seen once, and the ten largest clones take around 49%. The input for sequencing was CD4+ or CD8+ T cells sorted from blood, taken in a trial of the OX40 agonist ivuxolimab. The receptor source for this set is an adult with an advanced solid tumor such as melanoma, head and neck, liver or kidney cancer.

This clone was seen once. This chain joins TRBV7-2 and TRBJ2-5, with 12 bases matching TRBD2. The V gene end was trimmed by 1 base and the J gene end by 7 bases; junction bases not matched to a gene: 13. The CDR3 runs 18 residues. Germline V gene data show CDR1 as SGHTA and CDR2 as FQGNSA. The CDR3 loop reads CASSLVSSGGAKEGTQYF. In nucleotides, the CDR3 is TGTGCCAGCAGCTTAGTGTCTAGCGGGGGGGCTAAGGAAGGGACCCAGTACTTC.

This clone occurred once. The CDR3 region is CASNNRGSLAEAFF. The CDR3 coding sequence is TGCGCCAGCAACAACAGGGGTTCTTTGGCTGAAGCTTTCTTT. The chain uses TRBV5-1 and TRBJ1-1, with 7 bases that match TRBD1. Trimming cost V 6 bases and J 6 bases; bases outside gene matches: 11. Germline assignment: CDR1 SGHRS and CDR2 YFSETQ. CDR3 size: 14 residues.

This sequence joins TRBV7-9 and TRBJ1-4, with D unresolved. The germline V gene has CDR1 SEHNR and CDR2 FQNEAQ (reference sequence). This CDR3 is built from 14 residues. V lost 5 bases, J lost 6 bases, and 13 bases lay in between. The CDR3 protein is CASSRTVAYEKLFF. CDR3 nucleotides: TGTGCCAGCAGCAGGACCGTTGCTTATGAAAAACTGTTTTTT.

This chain links TRBV7-8 with TRBJ2-1, with 9 bases matching TRBD1. Per the germline V gene, CDR1 is SGHVS and CDR2 is FQNEAQ. The J segment lost 3 bases and the V segment lost 5 bases, leaving 8 bases of the junction unmatched. The CDR3 sequence is 16 residues long. In nucleotides, the CDR3 is TGTGCCAGCAGCCCGACACAGGGGGCCGGCTACAATGAGCAGTTCTTC. Its translation: CASSPTQGAGYNEQFF.

The chain combines TRBV19 with TRBJ2-5; TRBD1 matches 9 bases. V lost 5 bases and J lost 5; bases outside the gene matches: 9. Germline CDR1 is LNHDA and CDR2 is SQIVND (reference sequence). The CDR3 contains 15 residues. The chain's CDR3 is CASSRRDRDRETQYF. The CDR3 DNA is TGTGCCAGTAGTCGCAGGGACAGGGATCGGGAGACCCAGTACTTC.

This clone was recorded once. The J gene is TRBJ2-1, the V gene TRBV5-1, with D hard to call. This CDR3 comprises 11 residues. CDR1 is SGHRS, CDR2 YFSETQ, per germline. V lost 1 base and J lost 7, with 3 bases in between. DNA for the CDR3: TGCGCCAGCAGCTTGATGAATGAGCAGTTCTTC. The encoded protein is CASSLMNEQFF.

The genes are TRBV6-1 and TRBJ1-2; D is perhaps TRBD1 (5 bases). CDR3 size: 13 residues. Germline loops: CDR1 MNHNS, CDR2 SASEGT. With 1 base removed from V and 12 bases from J, the gap between germline ends came to 15 bases. In nucleotides, the CDR3 is TGTGCCAGCAGTGAAGAAAGGTGGAGGGGAAACACCTTC. Translation gives CASSEERWRGNTF.

V is TRBV7-3 and J is TRBJ2-3; D perhaps matches TRBD1 (5 bases). V lost 5 bases and J lost 4, with 10 bases in between. Germline-derived CDR1 and CDR2 are SGHTA and FQGTGA. The CDR3 covers 13 residues. Here the CDR3 reads CASSPTGPDTQYF. In DNA form, the CDR3 reads TGTGCCAGCAGCCCAACAGGACCAGATACGCAGTATTTT.

The V and J genes are TRBV9 and TRBJ1-1; D unclear. The CDR3 length is 14 residues. From germline, CDR1 is SGDLS and CDR2 YYNGEE. Deletions cut 0 bases from V and 1 base from J, with 7 bases between. CDR3 region: CASSVVAGNTEAFF. CDR3 nucleotides: TGTGCCAGCAGCGTAGTTGCTGGGAACACTGAAGCTTTCTTT.

This clone was picked up a small number of times. This chain joins TRBV15 and TRBJ1-4; no definite D call. The CDR3 is 16 residues long. V shed 0 bases and J shed 4 bases, with 12 bases lying between them. CDR1 and CDR2 (germline): LNHNV, YYDKDF (reference sequence). The CDR3 DNA follows: TGTGCCACCAGCAGAGATAAAGCCAGAGTTAATGAAAAACTGTTTTTT. Amino acids: CATSRDKARVNEKLFF.

V is TRBV9 and J is TRBJ1-4; 7 nucleotides align to TRBD1. The ends lost 2 bases at V and 3 bases at J; junction bases unmatched: 1. The CDR3 length is 14 residues. Germline lookup yields CDR1 SGDLS and CDR2 YYNGEE. The CDR3 DNA follows: TGTGCCAGCAGCGTCGGGACAGCTAATGAAAAACTGTTTTTT. It is translated as CASSVGTANEKLFF.

The CDR3 DNA reads as TGTGCCAGAAGCTGGTGCAGGGGCGGGAGCTCCTACGAGCAGTACTTC. Protein product: CARSWCRGGSSYEQYF. The rearrangement joins TRBV5-3 to TRBJ2-7; D perhaps matches TRBD2 (7 bases). TRBV5-3 is an open reading frame whose function is uncertain. The length of the CDR3 is 16 residues. Trimming pared 3 bases from V and 0 bases from J, leaving 16 bases between.

The genes are TRBV12-5 and TRBJ2-4; weak D call: TRBD2 (6 bases). Trimming removed 7 bases from V and 2 bases from J, with 18 bases in between. The CDR3 consists of 16 residues. CDR1 is LGHNT, CDR2 FRNRAP, per germline. For the CDR3, the DNA is TGTGCTAGTGCTCTCAGTGGAGGGTGGCCCAAAAACATTCAGTACTTC. Amino acid sequence: CASALSGGWPKNIQYF.

This chain links TRBV19 with TRBJ1-5; D is perhaps TRBD1 (6 bases). The ends were cut back, 7 bases at V and 11 bases at J, with 18 bases in the middle. The CDR3 has 13 residues. CDR1 is LNHDA and CDR2 is SQIVND in the germline V gene (reference sequence). The CDR3 spells CASKPAGQWAQHF. CDR3 DNA sequence: TGTGCCAGTAAGCCGGCCGGACAGTGGGCCCAGCATTTT.

The V gene is TRBV6-5, the J gene TRBJ1-1; D is undetermined. The length of the CDR3 is 14 residues. The V end lost 0 bases, the J end lost 4 bases, and 9 bases lay between the germline ends. Germline CDR1 is MNHEY and CDR2 is SVGAGI. The CDR3 loop is CASSYSSPGTEAFF. As DNA, the CDR3 is TGTGCCAGCAGTTACTCGAGCCCGGGCACTGAAGCTTTCTTT.

This chain links TRBV30 with TRBJ1-1, with TRBD1 identical over 8 bases. Germline V CDR1 and CDR2: GTSNPN, SVGIG (reference sequence). V trimming: 3 bases; J trimming: 6 bases; junction bases outside the gene matches: 6. CDR3 size: 13 residues. The CDR3 nucleotides are TGTGCCTGGAGGGAAGACAGGGGTGCTGAAGCTTTCTTT. It specifies CAWREDRGAEAFF. Using reference TRBV30 and TRBJ1-1 for the parts outside the CDR3, the full variable domain is SQTIHQWPATLVQPVGSPLSLECTVEGTSNPNLYWYRQAAGRGLQLLFYSVGIGQISSEVPQNLSASRPQDRQFILSSKKLLLSDSGFYLCAWREDRGAEAFFGQGTRLTVV.

This clone was recorded only once. The rearrangement joins TRBV5-1 to TRBJ1-6; no definite D call. The CDR3 sequence is 14 residues long. CDR1 is SGHRS, CDR2 YFSETQ, per germline. The V and J ends lost 0 bases and 10 bases respectively, with 11 bases between them. CDR3 region: CASSLGEVGSPLHF. CDR3 nucleotides: TGCGCCAGCAGCTTGGGGGAGGTAGGATCACCCCTCCACTTT.

The V gene is TRBV27, the J gene TRBJ2-2; tentatively, D is TRBD2 (6 bases). This CDR3 comprises 14 residues. V lost 6 bases, J lost 0 bases, and 8 bases lay in between. Germline CDR1 MNHEY, CDR2 SMNVEV (reference sequence). CDR3 coding DNA: TGTGCCAGCAGCTGGGGGGCGAACACCGGGGAGCTGTTTTTT. Amino acid sequence: CASSWGANTGELFF.

The V gene is TRBV7-9, the J gene TRBJ2-7, with a weak D call TRBD1 (7 bases). The length of the CDR3 is 14 residues. Trimming took off 2 bases at V and 2 bases at J, with 10 bases between the two ends. Germline V gene data show CDR1 as SEHNR and CDR2 as FQNEAQ (reference sequence). The CDR3 loop reads CASSLTGEAYEQYF. In DNA form, the CDR3 reads TGTGCCAGCAGCTTAACAGGGGAGGCCTACGAGCAGTACTTC. The variable domain in full, with the rest retrieved from reference TRBV7-9 and TRBJ2-7, is DTGVSQNPRHKITKRGQNVTFRCDPISEHNRLYWYRQTLGQGPEFLTYFQNEAQLEKSRLLSDRFSAERPKGSFSTLEIQRTEQGDSAMYLCASSLTGEAYEQYFGPGTRLTVT.

The chain combines TRBV27 with TRBJ1-1; D gene ambiguous. The CDR3 is 14 residues long. Germline CDR1 reads MNHEY; CDR2 reads SMNVEV (reference sequence). V was shortened by 5 bases and J by 10 bases, with 20 bases between the two germline ends. The CDR3 DNA reads as TGTGCCAGCAGTCTTCAAGCGGAAGGGTGGGCAGCTTTCTTT. Protein: CASSLQAEGWAAFF.

This chain links TRBV7-3 with TRBJ2-7, with 8 bases matching TRBD2. Trimming at V came to 7 bases and at J to 0 bases, leaving 11 bases not matched to a gene. The germline gives CDR1 SGHTA, CDR2 FQGTGA. The CDR3 covers 16 residues. The CDR3 sequence: CASNPLLAVSSYEQYF. In DNA, the CDR3 is TGTGCCAGCAACCCTCTACTAGCGGTTAGCTCCTACGAGCAGTACTTC.

This chain links TRBV5-6 with TRBJ2-3; 8 bases agree with TRBD2. The trim removed 0 bases at V and 0 bases at J, leaving 3 bases unmatched. The CDR3 totals 16 residues. Germline V lookup: CDR1 SGHDT, CDR2 YYEEEE. CDR3 residues: CASSLVLADSTDTQYF. CDR3 nucleotide sequence: TGTGCCAGCAGCTTGGTACTAGCGGATAGCACAGATACGCAGTATTTT.

A remark on this clone: One end of the junction fails to match germline, which may point to a read error. The chain joins TRBV7-7 to TRBJ2-2; no definite D call. CDR3 length equals 13 residues. Germline-derived CDR1 and CDR2 are SSHAT and FNYEAQ (reference sequence). The CDR3 spells CASSEQETGELFF. The CDR3 nucleotides are TGTGCTAGCAGCGAGCAAGAAACCGGGGAGCTGTTTTTT.

This chain links TRBV11-2 with TRBJ2-2; 9 nucleotides agree with TRBD1. Germline loops: CDR1 SGHAT, CDR2 FQNNGV. The CDR3 contains 15 residues. The junction had 4 bases not matched to a gene; V was cut back by 5 bases and J by 3 bases. The CDR3 DNA follows: TGTGCCAGCAGCCCCGGGACAGGGTACACCGGGGAGCTGTTTTTT. Translated: CASSPGTGYTGELFF.

This chain uses TRBV9 with TRBJ2-1; 10 positions agree with TRBD2. V lost 4 bases to trimming and J lost 8 bases; unmatched junction nucleotides: 12. CDR3 length equals 16 residues. CDR1 SGDLS and CDR2 YYNGEE come from the germline V gene. The CDR3 DNA reads TGTGCCAGCAGCCCCCATCTAGCGGGAGTCGCTCATGAGCAGTTCTTC. Protein product: CASSPHLAGVAHEQFF.

J is TRBJ2-1 and V is TRBV6-5; 9 bases fit TRBD2. This CDR3 contains 15 residues. Germline loops: CDR1 MNHEY, CDR2 SVGAGI. Trimming cost V 4 bases and J 6 bases; bases outside gene matches: 7. CDR3 residues: CASSSKERGVNEQFF. CDR3 coding DNA: TGTGCCAGCAGTTCCAAAGAGCGGGGGGTCAATGAGCAGTTCTTC.

The V and J genes are TRBV4-3 and TRBJ2-7, with TRBD1 identical over 9 bases. The CDR3 totals 15 residues. CDR1 and CDR2 (germline): LGHNA, YSLEER. V gave up 4 bases and J gave up 2 bases; unmatched junction bases: 6. This CDR3 is CASSLGTGSPYEQYF. DNA of the CDR3: TGCGCCAGCAGCCTCGGGACAGGGTCGCCCTACGAGCAGTACTTC.

CDR3 region: CASSEIPAGADTQYF. CDR3 coding DNA: TGTGCCAGCAGTGAAATTCCCGCAGGCGCAGATACGCAGTATTTT. V is TRBV2 and J is TRBJ2-3, with D unresolved. CDR3 length: 15 residues. The V and J ends lost 2 bases and 4 bases respectively, with 13 bases between them. Germline V gene data show CDR1 as SNHLY and CDR2 as FYNNEI. Combining the CDR3 with reference TRBV2 and TRBJ2-3 gives the whole variable domain EPEVTQTPSHQVTQMGQEVILRCVPISNHLYFYWYRQILGQKVEFLVSFYNNEISEKSEIFDDQFSVERPDGSNFTLKIRSTKLEDSAMYFCASSEIPAGADTQYFGPGTRLTVL.

The chain has TRBV27 and TRBJ2-1; 10 bases map to TRBD2. From germline, CDR1 is MNHEY and CDR2 SMNVEV (reference sequence). The CDR3 extends over 15 amino acids. Unmatched junction bases numbered 7, after V lost 5 bases and J lost 6 bases. The CDR3 here is CASSLRTSGGNEQFF. The CDR3 region has the DNA TGTGCCAGCAGTCTCCGGACTAGCGGCGGCAATGAGCAGTTCTTC.

This clone appeared once. V gene TRBV7-9 combines with J gene TRBJ2-1; 8 bases align to TRBD2. CDR3 length: 14 amino acids. Per germline, CDR1 SEHNR and CDR2 FQNEAQ (reference sequence). V trimming: 0 bases; J trimming: 15 bases; junction bases outside the gene matches: 10. The CDR3 sequence: CASSLAGLAGRGFF. Here the CDR3 DNA reads TGTGCCAGCAGCTTAGCTGGACTAGCAGGTCGAGGGTTCTTC. Combining the CDR3 with reference TRBV7-9 and TRBJ2-1 gives the whole variable domain DTGVSQNPRHKITKRGQNVTFRCDPISEHNRLYWYRQTLGQGPEFLTYFQNEAQLEKSRLLSDRFSAERPKGSFSTLEIQRTEQGDSAMYLCASSLAGLAGRGFFGPGTRLTVL.

The V and J genes are TRBV19 and TRBJ2-2; D is perhaps TRBD1 (7 bases). Trimming pared 1 base from V and 6 bases from J, leaving 12 bases between. There are 15 residues in the CDR3. The germline CDR1 and CDR2 sequences are LNHDA and SQIVND (reference sequence). CDR3 sequence (DNA): TGTGCCAGTAGTATAGGGAGGGGGCCGCCCGGGGAGCTGTTTTTT. This translates into CASSIGRGPPGELFF.

The rearrangement uses TRBV5-6 and TRBJ2-3, with D perhaps TRBD2 (6 bases). Germline CDR1 reads SGHDT; CDR2 reads YYEEEE. The CDR3 has 14 residues. V was trimmed by 2 bases and J by 1 base, leaving 8 bases between them. CDR3 bases: TGTGCCAGCAGCTTTAGCGGCGGCACAGATACGCAGTATTTT. Encoded protein: CASSFSGGTDTQYF.